The T cell receptor (beta chain) described here comes from a study of T-cell memory formation after mild COVID-19. Across the whole study: TCR clusters largely stayed donor specific. Overall study findings and caveats: Contracting clones from day 15 to 85 showed balanced CD4/CD8; later expanders favored CD4+. Cross-reactive memory seemingly joined, as some responding clones were found in pre-infection memory. The main location of contracting CD4+ clones was CM and EM, and that of contracting CD8+ clones was EMRA.

Germline V lookup: CDR1 SEHNR, CDR2 FQNEAQ (reference sequence). This CDR3 is 16 amino acids long. V lost 1 base and J lost 2, with 15 bases in between. TCRdb re-called the 5' RACE reads with MiXCR, one entry per CDR3 protein. The data contain hundreds of thousands of distinct CDR3 sequences, about 20% of them singletons. Points on this clonotype: Antigen: not known.

Material: PBMCs or a T cell subset sorted from them (not recorded which). The chain combines TRBV7-9 with TRBJ2-7; D is possibly TRBD1 (6 bases). The receptor was isolated from an adult woman who had mild COVID-19 (a few samples of this study predate the infection). Cell type and time point are not known. The CDR3 protein is CASSLVRDRWAYEQYF. CDR3 nucleotide sequence: TGTGCCAGCAGCTTAGTCCGCGACAGGTGGGCCTACGAGCAGTACTTC. The variable domain in full, completed from reference TRBV7-9 and TRBJ2-7, reads DTGVSQNPRHKITKRGQNVTFRCDPISEHNRLYWYRQTLGQGPEFLTYFQNEAQLEKSRLLSDRFSAERPKGSFSTLEIQRTEQGDSAMYLCASSLVRDRWAYEQYFGPGTRLTVT.